Sequencing of this TCR beta chain was carried out in a study of T cells after posttransplantation cyclophosphamide (TCRdb year 2016). For the study in its entirety: T cell repertoire reconstitution was tracked by TRB sequencing after myeloablative bone marrow transplantation in which posttransplantation cyclophosphamide was used as GVHD prophylaxis. Antigen receptor sequencing was done on samples from 35 PTCy-treated patients and from about 17 related bone marrow donors of those patients. Blood from all 35 or so PTCy patients with 1-year posttransplant specimens was subjected to TRB sequencing. In 3 patients, TRB sequencing was also performed on up to about 3 more blood samples taken 2 to 5.2 years after transplant, and in a handful of patients, pretransplant blood was also TRB-sequenced. Because TRA and TRB clonality were tightly correlated in 9 samples, subsequent TCR analyses were focused on TRB only. Public TRB sequences were checked against a database of over 3,500 sequences associated with responses to pathogens, tumor antigens, self-antigens and alloantigens. Here is what the overall study found, with its caveats: Across 45 patients, recipient CMV seropositivity and CMV reactivation were highly associated with TRB clonality; PTCy diversity was similar to CNI/methotrexate controls. Donor-recipient similarity was low at 1-2 months but increased during the first year, and donor CD8+ memory clones often dominated later blood repertoires. The TRB repertoires of T cells infiltrating skin or GI tract showed only limited overlap with the TRB repertoires of T cells in blood.

Inclusive of the bounding cysteine and phenylalanine, the CDR3 is 16 residues long. The only DNA kept is the CDR3, 48 bases in frame from the first base. Trimming at the junction amounts to 6 bases on V and 0 bases on J, and the germline ends lie 12 bases apart. From the germline V gene, CDR1 is SGHVS and CDR2 is FQNEAQ. Genomic DNA was the input for TRB sequencing, which was run either with the immunoSEQ assay at survey resolution or with the hsTCRB kit. On the authors' methods: The immunoSEQ software handled the initial read processing, while the LymphoSeq R package was used for the repertoire analyses. Clonality was computed as 1 minus normalized Shannon entropy, and a Gini coefficient was also calculated for each TRB dataset. Phenotypes of unsorted samples were inferred by mapping TRB sequences from sorted subsets of the recipient or donor onto unsorted samples of the same recipient. The clones in this table, taken by TCRdb from immuneACCESS, are in-frame only. Not every clone is retained; where verified, under half of the shortfall comes from an unresolved V gene, and the cause of the rest is unknown. V and J calls and clone size are those listed in that table; D and trimming were worked out from the DNA. The sample has 6,000 to 7,500 clones on record, roughly four fifths of them singletons. Of the sample, approximately 22% is held by the ten largest clones.

Note on this clone: Its antigen target is currently unknown. No much larger clone is present one base from it, and per-base qualities are unavailable.

Read against the paper, the sample's treatment or condition label means: high-dose cyclophosphamide on days +3 and +4 as single-agent GVHD prophylaxis. Busulfan and fludarabine conditioning, a related or unrelated marrow graft, and cyclophosphamide on days +3 and +4 were given to PTCy patients. PTCy-treated patients came from a prospective multi-institutional clinical trial. Mononuclear cells from peripheral blood and bone marrow were separated by Ficoll-Hypaque density centrifugation and then cryopreserved. This specimen consisted of PBMCs, obtained after allogeneic stem cell transplant with posttransplant cyclophosphamide. The sequence derives from a female patient aged 45 to 65 who received an allogeneic stem cell transplant from a related donor, was CMV-positive, and had no GVHD. Once a transplant has taken place, some T cells may be donor derived. Rearrangement joined TRBV7-8 to TRBJ2-6; the best D guess is TRBD1, with 6 bases matching. Here the CDR3 is given as CASRIRQVSGANVLTF. The DNA sequence is given as TGTGCCAGCAGGATTCGACAGGTCTCTGGGGCCAACGTCCTGACTTTC.